This TCR beta chain was recorded in a study of blood T cells in healthy people across ages. Study at large: T cells yielded about one barcoded beta molecule per two cells through template switching.

Per individual sample, total RNA of at least 5 micrograms was extracted. General observations from the study: Naive T cell percentage showed a strong correlation with the diversity of TCR beta.

Together with a sample-barcoded 5' primer, a J-beta primer mix was included in a second PCR lasting roughly 6 to 12 cycles. One entry per CDR3 protein results from TCRdb running MiXCR on the 5' RACE reads. The repertoire has some 1.5 million distinct CDR3 sequences, about 45% of them found once; the top ten carry around 4%. On this clonotype itself: The antigen remains unidentified.

Germline assignment: CDR1 SEHNR and CDR2 FQNEAQ (reference sequence). V gave up 5 bases and J gave up 6 bases, with 13 bases separating them. The CDR3 has 13 residues. This TCR derives from a woman between 18 and 30 years old in good health. The sequencing input was blood. The chain recombines TRBV7-9 with TRBJ1-2; a possible D gene is TRBD1 (6 bases). Here the CDR3 reads CASSLSEGDGYTF. CDR3 DNA: TGTGCCAGCAGCCTAAGTGAGGGGGATGGCTACACCTTC. Full variable domain (outside the CDR3, taken from reference TRBV7-9 and TRBJ1-2): DTGVSQNPRHKITKRGQNVTFRCDPISEHNRLYWYRQTLGQGPEFLTYFQNEAQLEKSRLLSDRFSAERPKGSFSTLEIQRTEQGDSAMYLCASSLSEGDGYTFGSGTRLTVV.